This note documents a single TCR beta chain sequence. Authors' data handling: By means of reference gene primer amplification, nucleated cell counts were estimated. Sequencing was performed with immunoSEQ multiplex PCR; in TCRdb, only in-frame clones are kept and a portion is missing. That table is the source of V, J and clone size, and D and trimming were worked out from the DNA. The table has about 340,000 clones, approximately 86% seen once. The sample originates from a study of blood T cell repertoires in COVID-19. Study in general: T cells, B-cell-depleted T cells, or PBMCs supplied cDNA or gDNA.

While infection was still active, Seattle patients were enrolled and then followed longitudinally. J was trimmed by 4 bases and V by 1 base; bases with no gene match: 6. The CDR3 sequence is 15 residues long. CDR1 PRHDT and CDR2 FYEKMQ come from the germline V gene (reference sequence). The specimen was peripheral blood. This chain uses TRBV13 with TRBJ1-2; 7 positions match TRBD1. The clonotype comes from a woman aged 55-75 years with COVID-19, enrolled during active disease. The CDR3 region has the DNA TGTGCCAGCAGCTTAGTGGCGGAGGGGGCCTATGGCTACACCTTC. This encodes CASSLVAEGAYGYTF.